The rows below give T cell receptor beta chains drawn from one sample of a study of Ad26.COV2.S vaccination and SARS-CoV-2 variants. Assay: immunoSEQ multiplex PCR; the TCRdb copy retains only in-frame clones and omits some. The table lists under 600,000 clones, approximately 90% of them singletons. The sample consisted of peripheral blood, taken in a trial of Ad26.COV2.S vaccine versus placebo. The receptors come from a person between 18 and 59 years old who received the Ad26.COV2.S COVID-19 vaccine or a placebo. Both conserved end residues are part of each CDR3. Each record gives: clone size, J gene, D gene, V gene, CDR3 protein, CDR3 DNA. A D gene is named only where the DNA matches it firmly. Some rows mark clone size as missing; the rest say once, few, many or name a class of expanded clone.

.	TRBJ2-7	TRBD1	TRBV15	CATSRGGGTGGEQYF	TGTGCCACCAGCAGAGGTGGAGGGACAGGGGGTGAGCAGTACTTC
.	TRBJ2-7	TRBD1	TRBV3-1/TRBV3-2	CASSRRTGRTDEQYF	TGTGCCAGCAGCCGGAGGACAGGGAGAACAGACGAGCAGTACTTC
.	TRBJ1-2	.	TRBV28	CASSLWTAGNYGYTF	TGTGCCAGCAGTTTATGGACTGCTGGTAACTATGGCTACACCTTC
.	TRBJ1-4	.	TRBV20-1	CSAIWQEKLFF	TGCAGTGCTATTTGGCAGGAAAAACTGTTTTTT
.	TRBJ1-3	.	TRBV4-1	CASSQGERNTIYF	TGCGCCAGCAGCCAAGGAGAAAGAAACACCATATATTTT
.	TRBJ2-2	.	TRBV3-1/TRBV3-2	CASSQAANTGELFF	TGTGCCAGCAGCCAAGCAGCGAACACCGGGGAGCTGTTTTTT
.	TRBJ1-4	.	TRBV6-5	CASSYSNREKLFF	TGTGCCAGCAGTTACTCGAACCGTGAAAAACTGTTTTTT
.	TRBJ2-7	.	TRBV5-4	CASSALVGPDEQYF	TGTGCCAGCAGCGCGCTCGTGGGGCCCGACGAGCAGTACTTC
.	TRBJ2-1	TRBD1	TRBV24-1	CATSDPTGGIYNEQFF	TGTGCCACCAGTGACCCGACAGGGGGCATCTACAATGAGCAGTTCTTC
.	TRBJ2-7	.	TRBV5-6	CASSETPMMYEQYF	TGTGCCAGCAGCGAAACACCTATGATGTACGAGCAGTACTTC
.	TRBJ2-2	.	TRBV3-1/TRBV3-2	CASSKTENTGELFF	TGTGCCAGCAGCAAGACAGAAAACACCGGGGAGCTGTTTTTT
.	TRBJ2-3	TRBD2	TRBV9	CASSAWGTDYGGDTQYF	TGTGCCAGCAGCGCATGGGGAACGGACTACGGGGGGGATACGCAGTATTTT
.	TRBJ1-1	.	TRBV19	CASKVELNTEAFF	TGTGCCAGTAAAGTTGAGTTGAACACTGAAGCTTTCTTT
few	TRBJ2-7	.	TRBV27	CASSWTVTGDEQYF	TGTGCCAGCTCCTGGACAGTAACCGGGGACGAGCAGTACTTC
.	TRBJ1-5	.	TRBV5-1	CASSLGGQKYQPQHF	TGCGCCAGCAGCTTGGGAGGACAGAAGTATCAGCCCCAGCATTTT
.	TRBJ2-7	TRBD2	TRBV7-9	CASSSPRPSGSYEQYF	TGTGCCAGCAGCTCCCCCCGGCCTAGCGGCAGCTACGAGCAGTACTTC
few	TRBJ1-2	.	TRBV18	CASSDRQYGYTF	TGTGCCAGCTCGGACCGACAGTATGGCTACACCTTC
.	TRBJ1-6	TRBD1	TRBV7-2	CASSSGQVGSPLHF	TGTGCCAGCAGCTCTGGACAGGTTGGCTCACCCCTCCACTTT
.	TRBJ1-2	.	TRBV5-4	CASSLAGSDGYTF	TGTGCCAGCAGCTTGGCAGGGTCGGATGGCTACACCTTC
.	TRBJ2-5	.	TRBV4-1	CASSQETGRRAQYF	TGCGCCAGCAGCCAAGAAACAGGTCGACGGGCCCAGTACTTC
.	TRBJ2-7	TRBD1	TRBV28	CASSPTGTGLYEQYF	TGTGCCAGCAGCCCCACCGGGACAGGGCTCTACGAGCAGTACTTC
.	TRBJ2-1	TRBD1	TRBV28	CATLVVHQTGVLPNEQFF	TGTGCCACCCTAGTGGTCCACCAGACAGGGGTTTTGCCTAATGAGCAGTTCTTC
.	TRBJ2-1	TRBD2	TRBV7-9	CASEAGGLNEQFF	TGTGCCAGCGAGGCGGGAGGGCTCAATGAGCAGTTCTTC
.	TRBJ2-3	TRBD2	TRBV4-1	CASSFTSGGPIGTDTQYF	TGCGCCAGCAGCTTTACTAGCGGGGGCCCTATTGGCACAGATACGCAGTATTTT
.	TRBJ2-1	TRBD2	TRBV2	CASSTRTSGRYEQFF	TGTGCCAGCAGTACCCGGACTAGCGGGAGGTATGAGCAGTTCTTC
.	TRBJ2-7	.	TRBV5-1	CASSSQGFEQYF	TGCGCCAGCAGCTCACAGGGTTTCGAGCAGTACTTC
once	TRBJ2-6	.	TRBV7-3	CASSLTVSGANVLTF	TGTGCCAGCAGCTTAACTGTATCTGGGGCCAACGTCCTGACTTTC
.	TRBJ1-2	.	TRBV4-3	CASSQDLSVRGYGYTF	TGCGCCAGCAGCCAAGATTTATCGGTAAGGGGCTATGGCTACACCTTC
.	TRBJ2-4	.	TRBV5-1	CASSLSGGKNIQYF	TGCGCCAGCAGCTTGTCTGGGGGTAAAAACATTCAGTACTTC
.	TRBJ1-2	.	TRBV29-1	CSVEEGRGYGYTF	TGCAGCGTTGAAGAGGGAAGGGGCTATGGCTACACCTTC
.	TRBJ2-3	.	TRBV10-3	CAISPGTPNTDTQYF	TGTGCCATCAGCCCCGGGACACCAAACACAGATACGCAGTATTTT
.	TRBJ2-2	.	TRBV28	CASKTGVNTGELFF	TGTGCCAGCAAAACGGGAGTCAATACCGGGGAGCTGTTTTTT
.	TRBJ2-1	TRBD1	TRBV19	CASSIPGQGVRNEQFF	TGTGCCAGTAGTATCCCGGGCCAGGGGGTGCGCAATGAGCAGTTCTTC
.	TRBJ1-1	.	TRBV4-2	CASSQDGGENTEAFF	TGTGCCAGCAGCCAAGATGGGGGGGAGAACACTGAAGCTTTCTTT
.	TRBJ1-5	.	TRBV4-3	CASSQDQDQPQHF	TGCGCCAGCAGCCAAGACCAAGATCAGCCCCAGCATTTT
.	TRBJ1-5	.	TRBV4-1	CASSQDRVNQPQHF	TGCGCCAGCAGCCAAGATCGAGTCAATCAGCCCCAGCATTTT
.	TRBJ1-5	.	TRBV6-5	CASSYNGPYSNQPQHF	TGTGCCAGCAGTTACAATGGTCCCTATAGCAATCAGCCCCAGCATTTT
few	TRBJ2-6	.	TRBV19	CASSSRAAGANVLTF	TGTGCCAGTAGTTCGAGGGCGGCGGGGGCCAACGTCCTGACTTTC
few	TRBJ2-1	.	TRBV5-1	CASSLGARGVYNEQFF	TGCGCCAGCAGCTTGGGCGCCAGGGGGGTCTACAATGAGCAGTTCTTC
.	TRBJ1-3	.	TRBV5-1	CASSLGVSGNTIYF	TGCGCCAGCAGCTTGGGAGTCTCTGGAAACACCATATATTTT
once	TRBJ1-1	.	TRBV29-1	CSVEDFQGITEAFF	TGCAGCGTTGAAGATTTTCAGGGAATCACTGAAGCTTTCTTT
once	TRBJ2-7	.	TRBV7-8	CASSLGGTVTSYEQYF	TGTGCCAGCAGCTTAGGGGGAACAGTCACTTCCTACGAGCAGTACTTC
.	TRBJ1-2	.	TRBV28	CASSARALGYTF	TGTGCCAGCAGTGCCAGGGCCCTAGGCTACACCTTC
.	TRBJ1-1	.	TRBV3-1/TRBV3-2	CASSQVPCWYTEAFF	TGTGCCAGCAGCCAAGTCCCATGCTGGTACACTGAAGCTTTCTTT
.	TRBJ2-5	TRBD2	TRBV6-5	CASGGGSETQYF	TGTGCCAGCGGCGGGGGGTCAGAGACCCAGTACTTC
.	TRBJ1-5	.	TRBV27	CASSVAYGNGEPQHF	TGTGCCAGCAGTGTCGCCTATGGGAATGGGGAGCCCCAGCATTTT
.	TRBJ2-7	.	TRBV28	CASSIPLHEQYF	TGTGCCAGCAGTATCCCCCTCCACGAGCAGTACTTC
.	TRBJ2-3	.	TRBV5-8	CASFWMRGSTDTQYF	TGTGCCAGCTTCTGGATGAGGGGGAGCACAGATACGCAGTATTTT
.	TRBJ1-2	TRBD1	TRBV27	CASSSILRTGGYYGYTF	TGTGCCAGCAGTTCGATCTTGAGGACAGGTGGATACTATGGCTACACCTTC
.	TRBJ2-7	.	TRBV10-3	CAISESASSYEQYF	TGTGCCATCAGTGAGTCGGCTAGCAGCTACGAGCAGTACTTC
.	TRBJ2-4	TRBD2	TRBV19	CASTPNIGRGNIQYF	TGTGCCAGTACCCCTAATATAGGGAGGGGAAACATTCAGTACTTC